The following is a TCR beta chain sequence with its context. Its specificity is unknown. Sequenced by immunoSEQ multiplex PCR; TCRdb stores in-frame clones only, minus some. The profile shows around 100,000 clones, around 72% of them singletons. The data were taken from a study of fetal regulatory T cell absence and autoimmunity. CDR1 and CDR2 from the germline V gene are LNHNV and YYDKDF (reference sequence). V was pared by 0 bases and J by 2 bases, with 4 bases between. CDR3 length: 13 residues. Study-level findings and limits: TRB gene family usage was broadly similar in cord blood and pancreas. Pancreas TCRs were oligoclonally enriched versus cord blood, some clones over 80-fold.

J is TRBJ1-2 and V is TRBV15; D not certain. Sequenced: pancreas tissue. This TCR derives from a male donor with IPEX syndrome. The CDR3 spells CATSRDPNYGYTF. CDR3 nucleotides: TGTGCCACCAGCAGAGATCCCAACTATGGCTACACCTTC.